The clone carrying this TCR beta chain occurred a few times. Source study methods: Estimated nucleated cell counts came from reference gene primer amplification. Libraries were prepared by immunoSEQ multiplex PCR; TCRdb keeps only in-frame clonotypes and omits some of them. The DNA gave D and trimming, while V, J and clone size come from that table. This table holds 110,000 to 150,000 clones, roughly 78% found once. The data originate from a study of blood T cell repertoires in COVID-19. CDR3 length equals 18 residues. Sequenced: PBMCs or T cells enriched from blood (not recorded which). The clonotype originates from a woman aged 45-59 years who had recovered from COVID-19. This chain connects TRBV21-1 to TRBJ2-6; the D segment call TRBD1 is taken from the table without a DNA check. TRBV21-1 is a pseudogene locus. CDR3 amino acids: CASIRPGQVRSGANVLTF. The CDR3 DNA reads TGTGCCAGCATACGTCCCGGACAGGTTCGCTCTGGGGCCAACGTCCTGACTTTC.